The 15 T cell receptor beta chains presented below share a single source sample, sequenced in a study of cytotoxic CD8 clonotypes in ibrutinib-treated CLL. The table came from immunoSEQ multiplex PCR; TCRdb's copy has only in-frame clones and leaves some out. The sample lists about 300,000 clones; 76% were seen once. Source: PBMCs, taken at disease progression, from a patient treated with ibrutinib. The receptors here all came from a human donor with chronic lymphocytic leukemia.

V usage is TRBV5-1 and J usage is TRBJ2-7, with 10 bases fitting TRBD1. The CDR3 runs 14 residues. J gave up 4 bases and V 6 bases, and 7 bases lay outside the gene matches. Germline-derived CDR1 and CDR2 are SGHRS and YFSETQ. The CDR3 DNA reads TGCGCCAGCATTATCGGGACAGGGGTTTACGAGCAGTACTTC. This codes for CASIIGTGVYEQYF.

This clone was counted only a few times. The CDR3: CASSWLAGAATGELFF. CDR3 DNA: TGTGCCAGCAGCTGGTTAGCGGGAGCGGCCACCGGGGAGCTGTTTTTT. The chain employs TRBV11-2 and TRBJ2-2, with 9 bases identical to TRBD2. CDR3 length: 16 amino acids. V trimming: 4 bases; J trimming: 4 bases; junction bases outside the gene matches: 7. Germline loops: CDR1 SGHAT, CDR2 FQNNGV.

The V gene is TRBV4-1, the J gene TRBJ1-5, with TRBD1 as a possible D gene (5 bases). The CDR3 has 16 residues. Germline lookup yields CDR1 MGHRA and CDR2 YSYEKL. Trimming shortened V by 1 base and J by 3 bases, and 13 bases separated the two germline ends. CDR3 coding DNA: TGCGCCAGCAGCCAAGCGGTGGGGGGGAACAATCAGCCCCAGCATTTT. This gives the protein CASSQAVGGNNQPQHF.

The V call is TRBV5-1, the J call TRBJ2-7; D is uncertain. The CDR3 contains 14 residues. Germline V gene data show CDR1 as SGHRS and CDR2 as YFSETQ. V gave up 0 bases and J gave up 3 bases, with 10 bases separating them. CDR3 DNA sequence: TGCGCCAGCAGCTTGGACGTAACTCACTACGAGCAGTACTTC. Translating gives CASSLDVTHYEQYF.

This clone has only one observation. The CDR3 spells CASLDRGGADTQYF. The CDR3 DNA reads TGTGCCAGCCTGGACAGGGGAGGAGCAGATACGCAGTATTTT. The chain employs TRBV18 and TRBJ2-3; 9 bases line up with TRBD1. Per germline, CDR1 KGHSH and CDR2 LQKENI. Trimming at V came to 8 bases and at J to 4 bases, leaving 7 bases not matched to a gene. The CDR3 loop spans 14 amino acids.

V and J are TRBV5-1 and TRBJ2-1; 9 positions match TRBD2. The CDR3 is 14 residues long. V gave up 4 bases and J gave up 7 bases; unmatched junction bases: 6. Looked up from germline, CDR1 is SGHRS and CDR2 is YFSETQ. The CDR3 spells CASSVLAGLNEQFF. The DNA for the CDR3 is TGCGCCAGCAGCGTCCTAGCGGGGCTTAATGAGCAGTTCTTC.

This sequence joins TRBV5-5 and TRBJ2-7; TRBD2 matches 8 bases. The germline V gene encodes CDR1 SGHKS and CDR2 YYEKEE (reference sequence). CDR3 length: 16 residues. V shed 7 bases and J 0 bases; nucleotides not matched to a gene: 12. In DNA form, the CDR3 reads TGTGCCAGCGGTAAGACGAGCGGGAGATCCTCCTACGAGCAGTACTTC. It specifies CASGKTSGRSSYEQYF.

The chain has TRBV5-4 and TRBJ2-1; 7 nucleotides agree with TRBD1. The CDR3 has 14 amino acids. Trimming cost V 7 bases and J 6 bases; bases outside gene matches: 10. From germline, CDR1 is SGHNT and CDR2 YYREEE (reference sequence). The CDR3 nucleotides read TGTGCCAGCCTTATAGGGGGCGAGTCCAATGAGCAGTTCTTC. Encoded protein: CASLIGGESNEQFF.

The CDR3 region has the DNA TGTGCCAGCAGAGGGACAGGATTCTCCTACGAGCAGTACTTC. Its protein is CASRGTGFSYEQYF. The chain employs TRBV6-1 and TRBJ2-7; 8 nucleotides match TRBD1. The CDR3 is 14 residues long. The V gene end was trimmed by 6 bases and the J gene end by 0 bases; junction bases not matched to a gene: 4. Germline V CDR1 and CDR2: MNHNS, SASEGT.

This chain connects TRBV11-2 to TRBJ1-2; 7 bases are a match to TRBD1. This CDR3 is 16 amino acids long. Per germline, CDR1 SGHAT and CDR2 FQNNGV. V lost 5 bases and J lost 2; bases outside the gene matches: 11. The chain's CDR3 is CASSAGTVPLNYGYTF. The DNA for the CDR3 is TGTGCCAGCAGCGCCGGGACAGTACCGCTAAACTATGGCTACACCTTC.

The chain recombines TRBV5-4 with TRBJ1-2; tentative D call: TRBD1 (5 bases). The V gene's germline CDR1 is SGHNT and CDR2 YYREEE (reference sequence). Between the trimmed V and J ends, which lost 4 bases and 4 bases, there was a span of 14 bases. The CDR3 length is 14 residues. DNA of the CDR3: TGTGCCAGCAGCGATCCCGGGACCTCCTATGGCTACACCTTC. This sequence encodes CASSDPGTSYGYTF.

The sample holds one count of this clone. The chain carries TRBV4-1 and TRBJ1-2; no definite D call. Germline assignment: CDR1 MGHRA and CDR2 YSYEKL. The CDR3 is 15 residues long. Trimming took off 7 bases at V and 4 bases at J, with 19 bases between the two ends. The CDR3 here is CASTPAQAVLYGYTF. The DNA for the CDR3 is TGCGCCAGCACCCCCGCCCAGGCCGTCCTCTATGGCTACACCTTC.

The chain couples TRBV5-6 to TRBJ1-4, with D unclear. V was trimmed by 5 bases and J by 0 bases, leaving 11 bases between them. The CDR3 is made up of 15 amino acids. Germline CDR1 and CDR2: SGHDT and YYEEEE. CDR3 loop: CASSRSGTTNEKLFF. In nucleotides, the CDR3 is TGTGCCAGCAGTCGGAGCGGGACAACTAATGAAAAACTGTTTTTT.

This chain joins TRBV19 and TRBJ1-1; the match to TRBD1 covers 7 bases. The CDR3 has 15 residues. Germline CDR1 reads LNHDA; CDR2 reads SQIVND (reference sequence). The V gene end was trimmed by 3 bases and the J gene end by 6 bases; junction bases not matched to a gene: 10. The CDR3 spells CASSIGWDSNPEAFF. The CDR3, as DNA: TGTGCCAGTAGTATTGGGTGGGACAGTAATCCTGAAGCTTTCTTT.

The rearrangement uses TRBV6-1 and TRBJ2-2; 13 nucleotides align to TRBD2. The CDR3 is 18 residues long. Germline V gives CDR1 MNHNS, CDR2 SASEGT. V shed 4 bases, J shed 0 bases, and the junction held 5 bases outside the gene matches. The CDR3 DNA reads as TGTGCCAGCAGTGCACTAGCGGGGGGGCGTGCGAACACCGGGGAGCTGTTTTTT. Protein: CASSALAGGRANTGELFF.